This paragraph reports one T cell receptor (beta chain). Its antigen is not yet known. It has no much larger one-base neighbor in the sample; base qualities were not kept. The CDR1 and CDR2 encoded by the germline V gene are MNHNS and SASEGT. V drops 5 bases and J drops 0 bases, leaving 10 bases in between. The CDR3 goes from the cysteine to the phenylalanine over 14 residues. Only CDR3 DNA is held: 42 bases, read in frame from base 1. The immunoSEQ Assay, a bias-controlled multiplex PCR, was used to amplify TCRbeta CDR3 regions from genomic DNA. As for how the authors treated the data: Nucleated cell counts per sample were estimated from amplification of reference gene primers within the assay. Sequence reads were collapsed and filtered to measure the absolute abundance of every unique TCRbeta CDR3 rearrangement. For each sample, productive Simpson clonality was calculated by taking the square root of Simpson's diversity index across productive rearrangements. TCRdb obtained this table from immuneACCESS and retained in-frame rearrangements with V and J assigned. These tables miss some clones; where compared with another copy, unresolved V genes account for less than half of the shortfall, and the remainder is unexplained. V, J and clone size were drawn from that table, and D and trimming were deduced from the DNA. The sample records some 130,000 clones, roughly 85% of which are singletons. The top ten clones comprise approximately 3.6% of the sample.

The sample belongs to a study of blood T cell repertoires in COVID-19 (TCRdb year 2020). A note on the overall study: The collaborator samples originated in the United States, Italy and Spain and spanned the acute and convalescent phases of COVID-19. The sample metadata nearly always contained a de-identified subject ID, COVID-19 status, age in years and sex. Where HLA class I and class II types were available, the types were taken from metadata supplied by the sample provider, not from assay-based typing. The material from the prospective study consisted of cDNA or gDNA derived from T cells, B-cell-depleted T cells, or PBMCs. The samples were drawn from two sources: the first 160 participants of the ongoing ImmuneRACE study, and approximately 1,300 subjects contributed by 6 global collaborators. A freely available public database, intended as a resource for researchers studying the immune response to SARS-CoV-2, is where the repertoires were released. The dataset comprised deeply sampled blood TCRbeta repertoires from subjects exposed to, actively infected with, or recovered from COVID-19. Overall study results and their limits: Clinical and demographic metadata were provided uncurated, with the amount varying by source and participant.

Each collaborating institution followed its own protocols to collect whole blood in K2EDTA tubes. Collaborator samples were shipped for TCRbeta analysis as frozen whole blood, isolated PBMCs, or DNA extracted from either sample type. The sample consisted of peripheral blood. The V gene is TRBV6-1 and the J gene is TRBJ1-1; a weak D assignment points to TRBD1 (5 bases agree). The origin of this receptor is a man in his fifties or sixties with acute or convalescent COVID-19. The CDR3: CASSRGGVNTEAFF. The DNA sequence is as follows: TGTGCCAGCAGTCGGGGGGGGGTGAACACTGAAGCTTTCTTT.